Presented here are 7 T cell receptor beta chains from one specimen sequenced in a study of blood T cell repertoires in COVID-19. Produced via immunoSEQ multiplex PCR; TCRdb's table is partial and in-frame only. The table has over 250,000 clones, around 80% seen once. The sample taken for sequencing was PBMCs or T cells enriched from blood (not recorded which). Source of these receptors: a man aged 25-45 years with acute COVID-19.

The chain recombines TRBV30 with TRBJ2-5; 13 nucleotides align to TRBD2. The CDR3 is 13 amino acids. Looked up from germline, CDR1 is GTSNPN and CDR2 is SVGIG (reference sequence). For the CDR3, the DNA is TGTGGGTACGGGACTAGCGGGATGGGGACCCAGTACTTC. Its protein product is CGYGTSGMGTQYF.

V usage is TRBV7-8 and J usage is TRBJ1-2; the D is unclear. Germline assignment: CDR1 SGHVS and CDR2 FQNEAQ. The CDR3 has 14 residues. V lost 2 bases and J 4 bases, leaving 11 bases between the germline ends. The CDR3 is CASSLTERVYGYTF. The CDR3 DNA reads as TGTGCCAGCAGCTTAACGGAGAGGGTCTATGGCTACACCTTC.

DNA for the CDR3: TGTGCCAGCAGCCCCGGGACAGGGGATAATGAAAAACTGTTTTTT. This encodes CASSPGTGDNEKLFF. The chain is built from TRBV3-1 (or the pseudogene TRBV3-2) and TRBJ1-4; 10 bases align to TRBD1. The germline V gene has CDR1 LGHDT and CDR2 YNNKEL (reference sequence). The J segment lost 4 bases and the V segment lost 4 bases, leaving 3 bases of the junction unmatched. CDR3 length: 15 residues.

V usage is TRBV7-9 and J usage is TRBJ1-1, with 9 bases aligning to TRBD1. The ends lost 6 bases at V and 0 bases at J; junction bases unmatched: 17. The length of the CDR3 is 19 residues. Per the germline V gene, CDR1 is SEHNR and CDR2 is FQNEAQ (reference sequence). The CDR3 here is CASSSPGQGVSAMNTEAFF. CDR3 nucleotides: TGTGCCAGCAGTTCGCCGGGACAGGGTGTATCCGCGATGAACACTGAAGCTTTCTTT. The whole variable domain, remainder taken from reference TRBV7-9 and TRBJ1-1, is DTGVSQNPRHKITKRGQNVTFRCDPISEHNRLYWYRQTLGQGPEFLTYFQNEAQLEKSRLLSDRFSAERPKGSFSTLEIQRTEQGDSAMYLCASSSPGQGVSAMNTEAFFGQGTRLTVV.

The chain joins TRBV6-5 to TRBJ2-1, with 7 bases that match TRBD1. CDR1 is MNHEY and CDR2 is SVGAGI in the germline V gene. Trimming took 4 bases from V and 13 from J; bases not matched to a gene: 10. This CDR3 region has 13 residues. DNA of the CDR3: TGTGCCAGCAGTTCGGATCACAGGGGTTACCAGTTCTTC. Protein: CASSSDHRGYQFF.

The gene calls are TRBV5-1 and TRBJ1-2; 7 nucleotides line up with TRBD1. V was pared by 4 bases and J by 8 bases, with 14 bases of the junction left unmatched. In germline, CDR1 is SGHRS, CDR2 YFSETQ. The CDR3 sequence is 15 residues long. CDR3 coding DNA: TGCGCCAGCAGCCGACCGACGGAGGGGACAGAAGGCTACACCTTC. The encoded protein is CASSRPTEGTEGYTF.

The rearrangement links TRBV6-5 to TRBJ1-6; TRBD1 might be the D (6 bases). Germline loops: CDR1 MNHEY, CDR2 SVGAGI. Deletions cut 8 bases from V and 4 bases from J, with 15 bases between. CDR3 length equals 15 residues. CDR3 region: CASGRAGVYNSPLHF. The CDR3 region has the DNA TGTGCCAGCGGACGAGCAGGGGTTTATAATTCACCCCTCCACTTT.